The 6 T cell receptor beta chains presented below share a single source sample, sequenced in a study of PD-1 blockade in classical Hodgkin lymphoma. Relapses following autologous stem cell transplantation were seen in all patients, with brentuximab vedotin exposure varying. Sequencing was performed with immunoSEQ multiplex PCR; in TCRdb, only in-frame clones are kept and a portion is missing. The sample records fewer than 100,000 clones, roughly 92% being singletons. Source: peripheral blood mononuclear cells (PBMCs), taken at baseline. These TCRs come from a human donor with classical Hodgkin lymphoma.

DNA of the CDR3: TGTGCCAGCAGTCCCGTCCGGGACAGGGGAGGGGAGCTGTTTTTT. Residues: CASSPVRDRGGELFF. The rearrangement uses TRBV6-5 and TRBJ2-2, with 10 bases matching TRBD1. Trimming took 5 bases from V and 8 from J; bases not matched to a gene: 8. The CDR3 extends over 15 amino acids. In germline, CDR1 is MNHEY, CDR2 SVGAGI.

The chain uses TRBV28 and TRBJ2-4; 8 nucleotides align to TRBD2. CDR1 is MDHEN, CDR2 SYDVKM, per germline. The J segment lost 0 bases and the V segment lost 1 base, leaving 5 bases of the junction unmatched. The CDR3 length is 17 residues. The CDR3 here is CASSLYRGLEAKNIQYF. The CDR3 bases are TGTGCCAGCAGTTTATACCGGGGACTAGAAGCCAAAAACATTCAGTACTTC.

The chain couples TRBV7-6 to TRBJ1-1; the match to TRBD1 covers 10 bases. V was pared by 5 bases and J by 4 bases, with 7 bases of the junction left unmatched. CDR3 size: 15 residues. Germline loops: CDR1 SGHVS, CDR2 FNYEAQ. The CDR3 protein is CASSPLGTGATEAFF. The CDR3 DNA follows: TGTGCCAGCAGCCCCCTAGGGACAGGGGCCACTGAAGCTTTCTTT.

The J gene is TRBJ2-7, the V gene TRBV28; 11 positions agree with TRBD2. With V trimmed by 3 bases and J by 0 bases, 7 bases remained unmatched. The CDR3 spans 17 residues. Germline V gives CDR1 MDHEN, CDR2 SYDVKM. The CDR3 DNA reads TGTGCCAGCAGTTTCTCCGCTAGCGGGGGGAGCTCCTACGAGCAGTACTTC. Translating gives CASSFSASGGSSYEQYF.

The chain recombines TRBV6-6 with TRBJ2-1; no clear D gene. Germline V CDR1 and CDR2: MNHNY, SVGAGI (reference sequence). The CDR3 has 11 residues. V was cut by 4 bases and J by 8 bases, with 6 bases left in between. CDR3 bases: TGTGCCAGCAGTTTGGTGGATGAGCAGTTCTTC. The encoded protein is CASSLVDEQFF.

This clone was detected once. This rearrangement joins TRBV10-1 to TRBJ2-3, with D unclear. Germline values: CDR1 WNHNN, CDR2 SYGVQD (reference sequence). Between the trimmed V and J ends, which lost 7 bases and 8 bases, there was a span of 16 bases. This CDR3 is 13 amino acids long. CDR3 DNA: TGCGCCAGCAAGCTAGATCGAACGGGTACGCAGTATTTT. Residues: CASKLDRTGTQYF.